A single T cell receptor beta chain is shown here with its context. Its antigen is currently unknown. Per germline, CDR1 MNHEY and CDR2 SVGEGT. This CDR3 has 15 amino acids. The data stem from a study of CXCR3-negative and CXCR3-positive naive CD8 T cells. The study, taken as a whole, reports: Comparison of naive subsets found surface CD5 to be comparable, and TCR strength was inferred on the basis of TRB CDR3 properties. Both naive subsets showed comparably high diversity, and memory CD8+ cells showed much lower diversity.

UMI-labeled 5' RACE TRB cDNA libraries were prepared from the cells. TCRdb re-called the 5' RACE reads, yielding one record per CDR3 amino acid sequence without DNA. Across 90,000 to 100,000 distinct CDR3 sequences, the top ten clones capture over 1.5% of the sample. CD45RO-CCR7+CD27+CD95- expression identified naive CD8+ T cells. The sample was naive CXCR3- CD8+ T cells from blood. The subset denotes: CD45RO-CCR7+CD27+CD95- naive CD8+ T cells lacking CXCR3 (TNR3-). The receptor comes from a human donor in good health. Some clones in this sample may be carry-over from other donors' samples. This chain joins TRBV6-2 or TRBV6-3 and TRBJ1-1; TCRdb names TRBD1, which stays unverified in the absence of DNA. The CDR3 spells CASSYAAGVNTEAFF.